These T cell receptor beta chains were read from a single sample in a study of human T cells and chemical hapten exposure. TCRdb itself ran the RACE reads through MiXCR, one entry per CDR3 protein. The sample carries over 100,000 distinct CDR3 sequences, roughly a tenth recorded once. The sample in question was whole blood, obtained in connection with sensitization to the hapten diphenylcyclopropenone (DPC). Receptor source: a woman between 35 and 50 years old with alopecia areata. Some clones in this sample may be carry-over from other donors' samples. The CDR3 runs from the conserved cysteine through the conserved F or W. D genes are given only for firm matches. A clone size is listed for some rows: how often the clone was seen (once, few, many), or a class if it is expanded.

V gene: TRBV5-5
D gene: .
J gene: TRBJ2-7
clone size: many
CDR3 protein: CASSLRAQVGYEQYF
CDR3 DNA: TGTGCCAGCAGCTTGAGAGCACAGGTCGGTTACGAGCAGTACTTC

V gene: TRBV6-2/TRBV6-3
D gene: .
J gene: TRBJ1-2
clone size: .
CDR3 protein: CASGNREDYGYTF
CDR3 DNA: TGTGCCAGCGGGAACAGGGAGGACTATGGCTACACCTTC

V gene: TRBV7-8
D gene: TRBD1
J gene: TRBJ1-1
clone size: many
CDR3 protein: CASSLATGVTEAFF
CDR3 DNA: TGTGCCAGCAGCTTAGCGACAGGGGTCACTGAAGCTTTCTTT

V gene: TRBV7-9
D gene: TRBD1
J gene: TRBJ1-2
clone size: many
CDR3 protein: CASSSTGEGYTF
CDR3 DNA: TGTGCCAGCAGCTCGACAGGGGAAGGCTACACCTTC

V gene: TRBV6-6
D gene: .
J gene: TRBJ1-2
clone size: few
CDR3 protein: CATWEGRYLNYGYTF
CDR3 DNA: TGTGCCACCTGGGAGGGGCGGTATTTAAACTATGGCTACACCTTC

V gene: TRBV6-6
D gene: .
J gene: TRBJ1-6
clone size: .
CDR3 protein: CASSPGGSPLHF
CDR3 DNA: TGTGCCAGCAGCCCTGGGGGATCACCCCTCCACTTT

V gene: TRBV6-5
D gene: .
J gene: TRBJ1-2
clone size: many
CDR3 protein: CASKRVTTF
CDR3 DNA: TGTGCCAGCAAGAGGGTTACCACCTTC

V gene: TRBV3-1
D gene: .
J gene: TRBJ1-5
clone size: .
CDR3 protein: CASSPRYSNQPQHF
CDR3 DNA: TGTGCCAGCAGCCCGAGATATAGCAATCAGCCCCAGCATTTT

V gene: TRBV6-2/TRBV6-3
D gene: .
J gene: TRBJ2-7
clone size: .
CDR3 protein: CASSRQYSYEQYF
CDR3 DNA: TGTGCCAGCAGCCGACAGTACTCCTACGAGCAGTACTTC

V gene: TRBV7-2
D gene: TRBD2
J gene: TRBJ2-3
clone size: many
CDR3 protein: CASSFRTSGGFTDTQYF
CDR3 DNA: TGTGCCAGCAGCTTTAGGACTAGCGGGGGGTTCACAGATACGCAGTATTTT

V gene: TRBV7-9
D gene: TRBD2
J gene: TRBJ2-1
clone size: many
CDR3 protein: CASSLKSGGNNEQFF
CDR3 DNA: TGTGCCAGCAGCTTAAAAAGCGGGGGGAATAATGAGCAGTTCTTC

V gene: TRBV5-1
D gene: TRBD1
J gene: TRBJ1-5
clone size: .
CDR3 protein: CASSMTGAREQPQHF
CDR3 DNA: TGCGCCAGCAGCATGACAGGGGCGAGGGAACAGCCCCAGCATTTT

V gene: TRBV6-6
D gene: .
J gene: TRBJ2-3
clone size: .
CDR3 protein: CASSQTASRAWKRADTQYF
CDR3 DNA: TGTGCCAGCAGTCAGACGGCCTCGAGGGCGTGGAAGAGGGCAGATACGCAGTATTTT

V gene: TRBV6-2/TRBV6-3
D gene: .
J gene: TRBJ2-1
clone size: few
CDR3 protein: CASSSTSSYNEQFF
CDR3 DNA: TGTGCCAGCAGCTCAACTTCCTCCTACAATGAGCAGTTCTTC

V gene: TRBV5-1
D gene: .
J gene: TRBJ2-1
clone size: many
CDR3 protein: CASSLDGTLNEQFF
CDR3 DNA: TGCGCCAGCAGCTTGGATGGGACCCTCAATGAGCAGTTCTTC

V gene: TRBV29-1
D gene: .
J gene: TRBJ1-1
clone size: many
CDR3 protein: CSVEEAGVNTEAFF
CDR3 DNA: TGCAGCGTTGAAGAAGCAGGGGTGAACACTGAAGCTTTCTTT

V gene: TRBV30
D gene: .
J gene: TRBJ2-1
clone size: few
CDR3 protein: CAARYNEQFF
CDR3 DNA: TGTGCCGCGAGGTACAATGAGCAGTTCTTC

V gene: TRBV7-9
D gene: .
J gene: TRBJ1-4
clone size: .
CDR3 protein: CASKQGFNEKLFF
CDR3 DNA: TGTGCCAGCAAACAGGGTTTTAATGAAAAACTGTTTTTT